This TCR beta chain was observed in a study of blood T cells in healthy people across ages (dated by TCRdb to 2015 to 2017). For the wider study: Template switching captured roughly one uniquely barcoded TCR beta cDNA molecule per two T cells in model experiments. Age-related changes in TCR beta repertoire diversity were measured in the study by deep sequencing normalized with unique cDNA molecular identifiers. Four age groups were formed from the donors: young (average approximately 17 years), middle-aged (approximately 41), aged (62) and long-lived (roughly 81). To avoid experimental bias, donors of different ages were randomly spread across the sequencing lanes. Using the same blood draw, the study looked at two additional independent replicas of 1 million unique cDNA reads for two donors, one aged 18 to 30 and the other aged 80 or older. Study-wide conclusions, independent of this receptor: Compared with the aged group, more naive CD4+ T cells, fewer expanded clones and increased TCR diversity were shown by the long-lived group, suggesting age selection. Estimates of total diversity based on one million sequenced T cells were considered lower bounds and underestimates. Because profiling used bulk unsorted PBMCs, naive and antigen-experienced compartments could not be compared conclusively. Observed TCR beta diversity per million T cells fell roughly linearly with age, and a significant reduction was already apparent by age around 40. The percentage of naive T cells measured by flow cytometry correlated strongly with observed TCR beta diversity. Because donor CMV infection status was unknown, age-related changes in expanded clonotypes were potentially confounded.

Unmatched junction bases come to 5, with V trimmed by 5 bases and J by 7 bases. The cysteine opens and the phenylalanine closes a CDR3 of 13 amino acids. Here the CDR3 DNA is all that survives: 39 bases in frame from base 1. The germline V gene gives CDR1 as MGHDK and CDR2 as SYGVNS. The roughly 37 donors, aged roughly 6 to 90 years, were systemically healthy Caucasian individuals from Russia. Around 10 milliliters of peripheral blood were drawn from each donor into EDTA-treated Vacutainer tubes. Ficoll-Paque density-gradient centrifugation was used to isolate PBMCs, with at least 6 million per sample. Total RNA was extracted from PBMCs with Trizol reagent, with at least 5.5 micrograms obtained per sample. Naive CD45RAhigh/CD27high T cell percentages were measured by flow cytometry on a PBMC aliquot from every donor. Library prep was done by 5' RACE. Sequenced using an Illumina HiSeq 2500. The second PCR ran for roughly 7 to 12 cycles and used a J-beta primer mix along with a sample-barcoded 5' primer. A template-switch 5' adaptor carrying 12 random nucleotides introduced a unique molecular identifier onto each TCR beta cDNA molecule. Each sample yielded at least 2.5 million CDR3-containing paired-end reads. First-strand cDNA was synthesized from all RNA with the Mint cDNA synthesis kit, primed by a TRBC-specific oligonucleotide. All cDNA was treated with uracil-DNA glycosylase and then went through a first 18-cycle PCR with the universal primers M1SS and BC2_uni_R. The source study handled its data this way. Normalization of each sample was performed by random selection of 1 million high-quality reads, each carrying a distinct molecular identifier. Instead of being binned into consensus sequences, reads that shared molecular identifiers were thrown out. MiTCR, with a Q25 quality threshold and the strictest error-elimination algorithm, was used for CDR3 identification, clonotype clustering and error correction. A nonparametric unseen species model with Euler transformation was used to estimate a lower bound on total TCR beta diversity. TCRdb handled the public reads itself, with Q25 trimming in fastp and clone calling in MiXCR, and kept productive beta chains. Records with the same CDR3 protein are collapsed into one entry carrying the most frequent genes and DNA. V and J calls and clone size were set by TCRdb, not the authors. Present in this sample are about 590,000 distinct CDR3 sequences, under 30% of which were seen just once. In total, the top ten clones hold 15% to 17% of the sample.

This clonotype came up a few times. No antigen is known for it. Base quality data are lacking; no much larger clone is found one base away. The receptor's source is a woman of 80 years or more in good health. The sequencing sample was made of blood. This receptor chain uses TRBV25-1 and TRBJ1-2, and 9 bases in between align with TRBD1. The DNA reads as follows: TGTGCCAGCAGTTGGGGACAGGGAGGTGGCTACACCTTC. It codes for CASSWGQGGGYTF.